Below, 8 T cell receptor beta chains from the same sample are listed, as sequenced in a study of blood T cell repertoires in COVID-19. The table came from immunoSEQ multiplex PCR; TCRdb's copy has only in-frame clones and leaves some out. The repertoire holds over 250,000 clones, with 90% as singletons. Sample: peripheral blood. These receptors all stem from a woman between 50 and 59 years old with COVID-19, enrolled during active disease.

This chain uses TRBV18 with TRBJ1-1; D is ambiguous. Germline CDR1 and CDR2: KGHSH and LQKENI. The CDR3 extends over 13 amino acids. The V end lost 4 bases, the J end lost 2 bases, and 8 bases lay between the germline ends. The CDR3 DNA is TGTGCCAGCTCACGAACAGATAACACTGAAGCTTTCTTT. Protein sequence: CASSRTDNTEAFF.

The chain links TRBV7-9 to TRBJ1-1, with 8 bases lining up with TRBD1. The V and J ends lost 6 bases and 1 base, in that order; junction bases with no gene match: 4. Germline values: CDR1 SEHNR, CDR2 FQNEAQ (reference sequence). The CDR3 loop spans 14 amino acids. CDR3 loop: CASRMTGENTEAFF. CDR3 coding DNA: TGTGCCAGCAGGATGACAGGGGAGAACACTGAAGCTTTCTTT.

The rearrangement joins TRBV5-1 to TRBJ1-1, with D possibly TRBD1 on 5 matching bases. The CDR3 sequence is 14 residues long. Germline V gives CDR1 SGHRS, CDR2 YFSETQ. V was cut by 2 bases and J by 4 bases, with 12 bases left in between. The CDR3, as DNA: TGCGCCAGCAGCTTCAGTAGGGGCAGCACTGAAGCTTTCTTT. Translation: CASSFSRGSTEAFF.

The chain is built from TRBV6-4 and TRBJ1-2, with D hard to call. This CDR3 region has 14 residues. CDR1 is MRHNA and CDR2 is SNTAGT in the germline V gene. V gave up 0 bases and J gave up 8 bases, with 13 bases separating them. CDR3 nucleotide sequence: TGTGCCAGCAGTGACTCCGGGTTTGGCGGCGGCTACACCTTC. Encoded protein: CASSDSGFGGGYTF.

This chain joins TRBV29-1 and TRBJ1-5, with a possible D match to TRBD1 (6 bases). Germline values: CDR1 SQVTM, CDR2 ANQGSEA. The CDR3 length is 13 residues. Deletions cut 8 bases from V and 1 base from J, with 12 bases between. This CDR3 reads CSIIQGSNQPQHF. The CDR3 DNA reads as TGCAGCATTATACAGGGAAGCAATCAGCCCCAGCATTTT.

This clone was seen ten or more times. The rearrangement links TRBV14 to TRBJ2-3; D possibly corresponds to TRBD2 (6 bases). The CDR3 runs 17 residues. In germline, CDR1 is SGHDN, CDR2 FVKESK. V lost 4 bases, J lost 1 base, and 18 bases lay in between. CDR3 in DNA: TGTGCCAGCAGCCCGCTTCAACTAGCCCCCGGCACAGATACGCAGTATTTT. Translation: CASSPLQLAPGTDTQYF.

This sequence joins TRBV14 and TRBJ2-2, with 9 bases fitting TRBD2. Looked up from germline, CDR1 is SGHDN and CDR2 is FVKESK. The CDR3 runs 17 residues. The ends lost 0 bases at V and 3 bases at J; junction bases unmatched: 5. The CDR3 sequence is CASSQDLSGSYTGELFF. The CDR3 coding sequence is TGTGCCAGCAGCCAAGATCTTAGCGGGAGCTACACCGGGGAGCTGTTTTTT. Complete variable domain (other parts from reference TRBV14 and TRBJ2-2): EAGVTQFPSHSVIEKGQTVTLRCDPISGHDNLYWYRRVMGKEIKFLLHFVKESKQDESGMPNNRFLAERTGGTYSTLKVQPAELEDSGVYFCASSQDLSGSYTGELFFGEGSRLTVL.

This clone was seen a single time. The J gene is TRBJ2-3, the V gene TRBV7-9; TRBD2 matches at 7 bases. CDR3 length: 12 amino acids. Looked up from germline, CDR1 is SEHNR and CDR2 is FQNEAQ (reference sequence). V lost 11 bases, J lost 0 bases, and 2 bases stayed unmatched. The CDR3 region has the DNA TGTGCCGATAGCGGGAGCACAGATACGCAGTATTTT. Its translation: CADSGSTDTQYF. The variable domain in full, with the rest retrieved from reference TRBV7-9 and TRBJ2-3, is DTGVSQNPRHKITKRGQNVTFRCDPISEHNRLYWYRQTLGQGPEFLTYFQNEAQLEKSRLLSDRFSAERPKGSFSTLEIQRTEQGDSAMYLCADSGSTDTQYFGPGTRLTVL.